One sample yielded the 30 T cell receptor beta chains listed below, sequenced in a study of T cell repertoires in cytomegalovirus infection. Their cognate antigens are unknown. TCRdb passed the reads through MiXCR, listing each CDR3 protein once. The sample holds about 920,000 distinct CDR3 sequences, 31% seen once. The material was cultured CD8+ T cells from PBMCs, obtained from culture after CMV antigen stimulation. These receptors all stem from a human donor in good health (CMV status not recorded). Some clones in this sample may be carry-over from other donors' samples.

This clonotype has a handful of counts. This chain uses TRBV5-6 with TRBJ1-1; TRBD1 is a possible D gene (6 bases). Trimming took 3 bases from V and 2 from J, leaving 14 bases between them. The CDR3 is 15 amino acids. Germline V gene data show CDR1 as SGHDT and CDR2 as YYEEEE. The CDR3 DNA reads TGTGCCAGCAGCTGGGGGCTGTTTGGTAACACTGAAGCTTTCTTT. This encodes CASSWGLFGNTEAFF.

The chain has TRBV3-1 and TRBJ2-1; 11 nucleotides agree with TRBD1. With 3 bases clipped from V and 4 bases from J, the junction kept 8 bases outside the gene matches. The CDR3 spans 17 residues. From germline, CDR1 is LGHDT and CDR2 YNNKEL (reference sequence). CDR3 in amino acids: CASSQPRDRGTYNEQFF. The CDR3 region has the DNA TGTGCCAGCAGCCAGCCCCGGGACAGGGGGACTTACAATGAGCAGTTCTTC.

This clonotype turned up a few times. The rearrangement uses TRBV6-8 and TRBJ1-1; no reliable D call. The CDR3 has 14 amino acids. The V end was cut by 0 bases, the J end by 5 bases, with 10 bases between. CDR1 and CDR2 (germline): MNHGY, SAAAGT. CDR3 sequence (DNA): TGTGCCAGCAGTTACTCCGGTTTGGGGACTGAAGCTTTCTTT. Translating gives CASSYSGLGTEAFF.

V and J are TRBV5-4 and TRBJ2-2; the match to TRBD1 covers 7 bases. This CDR3 has 16 residues. Germline lookup yields CDR1 SGHNT and CDR2 YYREEE (reference sequence). V lost 4 bases and J lost 0; bases outside the gene matches: 6. The CDR3 nucleotides are TGTGCCAGCAGCAACCCGGGACAGACGAACACCGGGGAGCTGTTTTTT. Translated: CASSNPGQTNTGELFF.

The genes are TRBV9 and TRBJ2-7; possibly TRBD1 for D (7 bases). V lost 4 bases to trimming and J lost 4 bases, with 18 bases between them. CDR1 SGDLS and CDR2 YYNGEE come from the germline V gene. This CDR3 has 15 residues. CDR3 sequence: CASSPRLGGGYEQYF. The CDR3 region has the DNA TGTGCCAGCAGCCCCCGACTAGGGGGCGGGTACGAGCAGTACTTC.

This clonotype turned up a few times. The chain combines TRBV7-9 with TRBJ2-3; no firm D call. V was shortened by 5 bases and J by 2 bases, with 14 bases between the two germline ends. Looked up from germline, CDR1 is SEHNR and CDR2 is FQNEAQ (reference sequence). CDR3 size: 15 residues. The DNA of the CDR3 is TGTGCCAGCAGCCGAAACCCCATACACACAGATACGCAGTATTTT. Amino acids: CASSRNPIHTDTQYF.

The chain carries TRBV28 and TRBJ2-5, with a tentative D call TRBD2 (5 bases). The CDR3 has 15 amino acids. From germline, CDR1 is MDHEN and CDR2 SYDVKM. With 5 bases removed from V and 2 bases from J, the gap between germline ends came to 15 bases. DNA for the CDR3: TGTGCCAGCAGTCTAGGAGCGGAGCGTCAAGAGACCCAGTACTTC. Translated, it gives CASSLGAERQETQYF.

The gene calls are TRBV6-6 and TRBJ1-1; D is uncertain. The CDR3 has 14 residues. V was pared by 0 bases and J by 5 bases, with 10 bases between. The germline V gene has CDR1 MNHNY and CDR2 SVGAGI (reference sequence). The CDR3 coding sequence is TGTGCCAGCAGTTACTCATCTGGGGAGACTGAAGCTTTCTTT. It specifies CASSYSSGETEAFF.

This clonotype has a handful of counts. The rearrangement uses TRBV10-3 and TRBJ1-2; 8 bases fit TRBD1. Looked up from germline, CDR1 is ENHRY and CDR2 is SYGVKD. The V gene end was trimmed by 4 bases and the J gene end by 2 bases; junction bases not matched to a gene: 3. The CDR3 has 14 amino acids. In nucleotides, the CDR3 is TGTGCCATCAGTGGGACAGGGCTGAACTATGGCTACACCTTC. Protein: CAISGTGLNYGYTF.

The genes are TRBV3-1 and TRBJ1-1; D remains ambiguous. The CDR3 is 16 residues long. V lost 1 base, J lost 4 bases, and 16 bases lay in between. Germline assignment: CDR1 LGHDT and CDR2 YNNKEL (reference sequence). CDR3 in amino acids: CASSQVSGVRATEAFF. The CDR3 region has the DNA TGTGCCAGCAGCCAAGTAAGCGGGGTTAGGGCCACTGAAGCTTTCTTT. Full variable domain (remainder filled in from reference TRBV3-1 and TRBJ1-1): DTAVSQTPKYLVTQMGNDKSIKCEQNLGHDTMYWYKQDSKKFLKIMFSYNNKELIINETVPNRFSPKSPDKAHLNLHINSLELGDSAVYFCASSQVSGVRATEAFFGQGTRLTVV.

The J gene is TRBJ1-1, the V gene TRBV6-4; D not resolved. V lost 6 bases, J lost 8 bases, and 19 bases lay in between. The CDR3 sequence is 14 residues long. Germline assignment: CDR1 MRHNA and CDR2 SNTAGT. The CDR3 DNA follows: TGTGCCAGCAGAATGGGCCCTGCAGCCCCCGAAGCTTTCTTT. Translation: CASRMGPAAPEAFF.

This clonotype has at least ten counts. The chain uses TRBV7-2 and TRBJ2-7; unclear D gene. V was shortened by 0 bases and J by 2 bases, with 14 bases between the two germline ends. The germline gives CDR1 SGHTA, CDR2 FQGNSA. The CDR3 covers 16 residues. The DNA for the CDR3 is TGTGCCAGCAGCTTAGCGCTTAGACACCGTCCCTACGAGCAGTACTTC. The encoded protein is CASSLALRHRPYEQYF. Full variable domain (remainder filled in from reference TRBV7-2 and TRBJ2-7): GAGVSQSPSNKVTEKGKDVELRCDPISGHTALYWYRQSLGQGLEFLIYFQGNSAPDKSGLPSDRFSAERTGGSVSTLTIQRTQQEDSAVYLCASSLALRHRPYEQYFGPGTRLTVT.

This clonotype was counted only a few times. This rearrangement joins TRBV18 to TRBJ2-1; maybe TRBD2 (7 bases). Germline lookup yields CDR1 KGHSH and CDR2 LQKENI. This CDR3 region has 15 residues. Trimming left V 0 bases short and J 11 bases short, with 17 bases between. CDR3 coding DNA: TGTGCCAGCTCACCACCGGTACTGGCGGGGGACAAGCAGTTCTTC. Its protein is CASSPPVLAGDKQFF.

This clonotype was counted between two and nine times. This CDR3 is CAIGAGVGVRYGYTF. CDR3 nucleotide sequence: TGTGCCATCGGGGCAGGGGTAGGGGTCCGTTATGGCTACACCTTC. The chain recombines TRBV10-3 with TRBJ1-2, with D possibly being TRBD1 (6 bases). This CDR3 spans 15 amino acids. CDR1 and CDR2 from the germline V gene are ENHRY and SYGVKD. Trimming left V 8 bases short and J 5 bases short, with 21 bases between.

The chain combines TRBV10-2 with TRBJ1-1; D might be TRBD1 (5 bases). Germline lookup yields CDR1 WSHSY and CDR2 SAAADI. The CDR3 consists of 14 residues. Trimming removed 6 bases at V and 2 bases at J, with 13 bases between. The CDR3 region is CASRHSDSNTEAFF. The CDR3 DNA sequence: TGCGCCAGCAGGCACTCCGACAGCAACACTGAAGCTTTCTTT.

V is TRBV4-1 and J is TRBJ2-1; 7 nucleotides align to TRBD1. The length of the CDR3 is 16 residues. Trimming took 0 bases from V and 5 from J; bases not matched to a gene: 7. Germline V CDR1 and CDR2: MGHRA, YSYEKL. CDR3 in DNA: TGCGCCAGCAGCCAAGAGGGGGACAGCTATGACAATGAGCAGTTCTTC. As protein: CASSQEGDSYDNEQFF.

This chain uses TRBV10-3 with TRBJ2-2, with D possibly TRBD2 on 6 matching bases. V was clipped by 3 bases and J by 4 bases, with 18 bases between them. Germline values: CDR1 ENHRY, CDR2 SYGVKD. CDR3 length: 17 residues. The CDR3 nucleotides are TGTGCCATCAGTGACAGTGGCAGGAGGGGCATCACCGGGGAGCTGTTTTTT. This gives the protein CAISDSGRRGITGELFF.

The chain joins TRBV10-2 to TRBJ2-7, with D possibly being TRBD1 or TRBD2 (5 bases each). V was pared by 4 bases and J by 2 bases, with 9 bases between. Germline V gene data show CDR1 as WSHSY and CDR2 as SAAADI. The length of the CDR3 is 13 residues. CDR3 sequence (DNA): TGCGCCAGCAGTGGAGGGGCCACCTACGAGCAGTACTTC. Protein sequence: CASSGGATYEQYF.

In this sample, this clonotype turned up a few times. The CDR3 DNA sequence: TGTGCCAGCAGCCCTACCCCAGGGGGGCTAGACACAGATACGCAGTATTTT. Its translation: CASSPTPGGLDTDTQYF. The chain joins TRBV5-5 to TRBJ2-3, with D possibly TRBD1 on 7 matching bases. The germline V and J ends were trimmed by 4 bases and 2 bases, with 20 bases remaining between them. This CDR3 is built from 17 residues. The V gene's germline CDR1 is SGHKS and CDR2 YYEKEE (reference sequence).

The chain links TRBV6-2 or TRBV6-3 to TRBJ2-1; D is ambiguous. The CDR3 totals 13 residues. The germline V gene encodes CDR1 MNHEY and CDR2 SVGEGT. V lost 10 bases and J 4 bases, leaving 14 bases between the germline ends. CDR3 sequence: CAIAWQHYNEQFF. The CDR3 nucleotides read TGTGCCATTGCTTGGCAGCATTACAATGAGCAGTTCTTC.

The V gene is TRBV12-3 or TRBV12-4, the J gene TRBJ1-3; a weak D match, TRBD1 (6 bases). CDR3 size: 12 residues. The V end was cut by 8 bases, the J end by 8 bases, with 13 bases between. The DNA of the CDR3 is TGTGCCAGCTGGGGGGGCTTGGACACCATATATTTT. Its translation: CASWGGLDTIYF.

In its sample, this clonotype was seen many times. V usage is TRBV7-2 and J usage is TRBJ2-3; TRBD2 agrees at 7 bases. This CDR3 has 15 amino acids. From germline, CDR1 is SGHTA and CDR2 FQGNSA. Trimming at V came to 3 bases and at J to 0 bases, leaving 3 bases not matched to a gene. The CDR3 DNA is TGTGCCAGCAGCTTCAGCGGGGTTAGCACAGATACGCAGTATTTT. Amino acid sequence: CASSFSGVSTDTQYF.

The J gene is TRBJ1-1, the V gene TRBV27; D might be TRBD1 (5 bases). CDR1 is MNHEY, CDR2 SMNVEV, per germline (reference sequence). This CDR3 contains 15 residues. V dropped 8 bases and J dropped 5 bases, with 21 bases sitting between them. The CDR3 DNA is TGTGCCAGCCTTTCCGTCCAGGGAGTAGAGACTGAAGCTTTCTTT. Translation: CASLSVQGVETEAFF.

This sequence joins TRBV7-2 and TRBJ1-1; D uncertain. Deletions cut 10 bases from V and 5 bases from J, with 14 bases between. Germline V gives CDR1 SGHTA, CDR2 FQGNSA. This CDR3 contains 12 residues. CDR3 bases: TGTGCCAACAGTCGACGAGGAACTGAAGCTTTCTTT. Its translation: CANSRRGTEAFF.

A word on this clonotype: Its ends do not fully match the called genes, so a read error is possible. The gene calls are TRBV6-2 or TRBV6-3 and TRBJ1-5; D gene ambiguous. This CDR3 contains 14 residues. The V gene's germline CDR1 is MNHEY and CDR2 SVGEGT. The CDR3 coding sequence is TGTACCAGCAGTTACTTTGGTTATGATCAGCCCCAGCATTTT. Translating it yields CTSSYFGYDQPQHF.

Worth noting for this clonotype: A junction boundary mismatches the germline segment, possibly from a read error. The J gene is TRBJ2-7, the V gene TRBV7-9; D call uncertain. The CDR3 spans 14 residues. Germline-derived CDR1 and CDR2 are SEHNR and FQNEAQ (reference sequence). CDR3 in DNA: TGTGCCAACAGCTTACCATCGTTGCCCTACGAGCAGTACTTC. Residues: CANSLPSLPYEQYF.

This clonotype has just one count. The chain combines TRBV7-6 with TRBJ2-5; no reliable D call. V was cut by 4 bases and J by 2 bases, with 14 bases left in between. The CDR3 has 15 residues. The germline CDR1 and CDR2 sequences are SGHVS and FNYEAQ. The CDR3 here is CASSSSPERQETQYF. CDR3 nucleotides: TGTGCCAGCAGCTCCAGTCCGGAACGGCAAGAGACCCAGTACTTC.

This clonotype was observed a few times. The rearrangement uses TRBV27 and TRBJ1-2; D remains unclear. The CDR3 covers 16 residues. CDR1 and CDR2 from the germline V gene are MNHEY and SMNVEV (reference sequence). V lost 7 bases, J lost 0 bases, and 18 bases lay in between. CDR3 in amino acids: CASTLRSGSANYGYTF. DNA for the CDR3: TGTGCCAGCACCCTGCGATCGGGCAGTGCTAACTATGGCTACACCTTC.

This clonotype was observed once. The chain uses TRBV2 and TRBJ1-2, with a weak D call TRBD1 (5 bases). The V end was cut by 8 bases, the J end by 8 bases, with 9 bases between. Germline CDR1 reads SNHLY; CDR2 reads FYNNEI. The CDR3 is 10 residues long. DNA of the CDR3: TGTGCCAGCCTCCGGGGGGGCTACACCTTC. Amino acid sequence: CASLRGGYTF.

This chain joins TRBV12-3 or TRBV12-4 and TRBJ2-1; D perhaps matches TRBD2 (6 bases). V lost 5 bases and J 6 bases, leaving 20 bases between the germline ends. The CDR3 has 16 amino acids. The DNA for the CDR3 is TGTGCCAGCAGTCATAGCCGGTGGGGGGAAGGCAATGAGCAGTTCTTC. As protein: CASSHSRWGEGNEQFF.